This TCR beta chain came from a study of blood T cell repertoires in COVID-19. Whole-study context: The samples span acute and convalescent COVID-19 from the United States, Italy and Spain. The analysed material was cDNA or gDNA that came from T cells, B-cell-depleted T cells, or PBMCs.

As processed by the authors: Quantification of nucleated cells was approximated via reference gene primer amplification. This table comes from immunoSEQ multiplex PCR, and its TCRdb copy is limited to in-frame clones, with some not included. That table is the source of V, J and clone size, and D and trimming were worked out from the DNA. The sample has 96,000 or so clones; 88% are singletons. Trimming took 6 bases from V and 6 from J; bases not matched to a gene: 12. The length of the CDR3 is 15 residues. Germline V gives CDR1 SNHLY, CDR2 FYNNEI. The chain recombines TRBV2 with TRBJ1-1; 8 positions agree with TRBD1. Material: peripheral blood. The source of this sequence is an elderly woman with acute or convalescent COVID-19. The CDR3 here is CASRDRAFSSSEAFF. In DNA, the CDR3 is TGTGCCAGCAGGGACAGGGCTTTCAGTTCCTCTGAAGCTTTCTTT. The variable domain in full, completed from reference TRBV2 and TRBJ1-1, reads EPEVTQTPSHQVTQMGQEVILRCVPISNHLYFYWYRQILGQKVEFLVSFYNNEISEKSEIFDDQFSVERPDGSNFTLKIRSTKLEDSAMYFCASRDRAFSSSEAFFGQGTRLTVV.